This TCR beta chain was sequenced in a study of T cells in Graves' hyperthyroidism and ophthalmopathy. Study observations and caveats: Blood also contained most expanded thyroid clonotypes above 0.001.

Uncontrolled infections, other autoimmune diseases, pregnancy or lactation led to exclusion of patients. The CDR3 covers 14 residues. CDR1 is DFQATT and CDR2 is SNEGSKA in the germline V gene (reference sequence). The ends lost 3 bases at V and 7 bases at J; junction bases unmatched: 12. For this clonotype: Its matching antigen is unknown.

Amplification yielded TCR beta CDR3 regions, with RNA transcripts as the source. Primed by the HTBI set, a first-round RT-PCR was run on the TCR CDR3. TCRdb called the multiplex PCR reads again in MiXCR, with one record for every CDR3 protein. The data contain over 700,000 distinct CDR3 sequences, around 40% of them singletons. The J gene is TRBJ2-7, the V gene TRBV20-1; 7 bases match TRBD2. Sequences were obtained from blood. The TCR was taken from a woman in her 40s with Graves' hyperthyroidism. The CDR3 loop is CSASVVGGPGEQYF. CDR3 nucleotides: TGCAGTGCTAGTGTTGTGGGAGGGCCGGGGGAGCAGTACTTC.